The sample holds a few counts of the clone carrying this TCR beta chain. This specimen comes from a study of blood T cell repertoires in COVID-19. Study in general: Some COVID-19 samples were acute and others convalescent; all came from the United States, Italy and Spain. T cells, B-cell-depleted T cells, or PBMCs provided the cDNA or gDNA that served as material.

Germline trimming cut 3 bases from V and 6 bases from J; bases unmatched to any gene: 8. Germline V gives CDR1 LNHDA, CDR2 SQIVND (reference sequence). This CDR3 is 15 amino acids long. Clones were read by immunoSEQ multiplex PCR, and TCRdb kept only the in-frame ones, dropping some. The sample carries around 31,000 clones, 91% recorded once. Sequenced sample: peripheral blood. This clonotype was sampled from a man aged 55 to 70 with acute or convalescent COVID-19. The chain joins TRBV19 to TRBJ1-5; 7 positions agree with TRBD1. CDR3 amino acids: CASSMVTGEGQPQHF. DNA of the CDR3: TGTGCCAGTAGTATGGTTACAGGGGAAGGTCAGCCCCAGCATTTT.